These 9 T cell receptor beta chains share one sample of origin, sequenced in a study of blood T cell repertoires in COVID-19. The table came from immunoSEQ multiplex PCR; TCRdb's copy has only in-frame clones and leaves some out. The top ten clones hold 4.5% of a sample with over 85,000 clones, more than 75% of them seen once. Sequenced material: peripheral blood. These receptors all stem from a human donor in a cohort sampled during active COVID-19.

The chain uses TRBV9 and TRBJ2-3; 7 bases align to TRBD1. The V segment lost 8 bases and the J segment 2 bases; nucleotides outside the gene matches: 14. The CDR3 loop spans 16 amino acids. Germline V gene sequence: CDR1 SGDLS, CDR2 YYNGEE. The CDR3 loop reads CARPPGTEIFTDTQYF. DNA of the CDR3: TGTGCCAGACCGCCCGGGACAGAAATTTTCACAGATACGCAGTATTTT.

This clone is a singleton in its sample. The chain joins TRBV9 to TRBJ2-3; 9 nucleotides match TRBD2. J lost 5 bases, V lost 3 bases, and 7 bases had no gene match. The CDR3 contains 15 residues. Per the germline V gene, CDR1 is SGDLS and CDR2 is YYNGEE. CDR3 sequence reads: CASSGASGVGDTQYF. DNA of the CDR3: TGTGCCAGCAGCGGGGCTAGCGGGGTTGGAGATACGCAGTATTTT.

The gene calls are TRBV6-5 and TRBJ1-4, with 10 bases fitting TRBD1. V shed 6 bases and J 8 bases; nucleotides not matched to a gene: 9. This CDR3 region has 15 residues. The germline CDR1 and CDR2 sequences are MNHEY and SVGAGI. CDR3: CASSSRTGGKEKLFF. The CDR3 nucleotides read TGTGCCAGCAGCTCTCGGACAGGGGGAAAAGAAAAACTGTTTTTT.

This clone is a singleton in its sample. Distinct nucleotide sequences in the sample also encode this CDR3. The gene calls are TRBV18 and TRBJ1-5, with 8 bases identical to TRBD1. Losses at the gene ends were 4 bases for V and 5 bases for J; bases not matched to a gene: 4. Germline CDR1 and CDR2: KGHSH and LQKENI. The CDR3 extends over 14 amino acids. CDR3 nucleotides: TGTGCCAGCTCACGTGGGACAGGAGATCAGCCCCAGCATTTT. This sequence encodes CASSRGTGDQPQHF.

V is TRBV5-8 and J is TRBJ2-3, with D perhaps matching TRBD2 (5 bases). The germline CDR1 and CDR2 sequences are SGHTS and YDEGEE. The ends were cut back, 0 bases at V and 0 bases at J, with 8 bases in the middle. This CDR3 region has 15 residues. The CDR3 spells CASSLAGKSTDTQYF. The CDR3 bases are TGTGCCAGCAGCTTGGCCGGGAAGAGCACAGATACGCAGTATTTT.

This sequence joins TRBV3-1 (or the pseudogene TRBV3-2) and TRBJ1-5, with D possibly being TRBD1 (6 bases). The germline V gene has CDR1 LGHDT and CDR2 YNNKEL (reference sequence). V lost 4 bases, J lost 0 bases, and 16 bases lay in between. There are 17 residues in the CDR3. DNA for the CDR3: TGTGCCAGCAGCCCCCAGGGGCTCCTCTATAGCAATCAGCCCCAGCATTTT. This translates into CASSPQGLLYSNQPQHF.

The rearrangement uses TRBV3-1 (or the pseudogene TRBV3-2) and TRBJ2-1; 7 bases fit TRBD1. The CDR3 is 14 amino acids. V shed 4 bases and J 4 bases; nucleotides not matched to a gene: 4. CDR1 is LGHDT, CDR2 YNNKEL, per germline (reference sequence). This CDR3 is CASSRQGYYNEQFF. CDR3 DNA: TGTGCCAGCAGCCGACAGGGTTATTACAATGAGCAGTTCTTC.

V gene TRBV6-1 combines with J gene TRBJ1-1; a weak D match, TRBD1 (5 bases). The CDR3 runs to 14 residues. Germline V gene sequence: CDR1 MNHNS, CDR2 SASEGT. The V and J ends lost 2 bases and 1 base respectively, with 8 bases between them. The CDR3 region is CASSERQRNTEAFF. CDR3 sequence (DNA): TGTGCCAGCAGTGAACGACAGAGGAACACTGAAGCTTTCTTT.

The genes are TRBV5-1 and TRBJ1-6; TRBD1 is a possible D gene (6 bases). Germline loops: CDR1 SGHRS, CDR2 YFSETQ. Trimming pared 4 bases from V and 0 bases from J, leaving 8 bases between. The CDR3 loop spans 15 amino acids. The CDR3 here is CASSPDSSYNSPLHF. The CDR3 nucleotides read TGCGCCAGCAGCCCGGACAGCTCCTATAATTCACCCCTCCACTTT.